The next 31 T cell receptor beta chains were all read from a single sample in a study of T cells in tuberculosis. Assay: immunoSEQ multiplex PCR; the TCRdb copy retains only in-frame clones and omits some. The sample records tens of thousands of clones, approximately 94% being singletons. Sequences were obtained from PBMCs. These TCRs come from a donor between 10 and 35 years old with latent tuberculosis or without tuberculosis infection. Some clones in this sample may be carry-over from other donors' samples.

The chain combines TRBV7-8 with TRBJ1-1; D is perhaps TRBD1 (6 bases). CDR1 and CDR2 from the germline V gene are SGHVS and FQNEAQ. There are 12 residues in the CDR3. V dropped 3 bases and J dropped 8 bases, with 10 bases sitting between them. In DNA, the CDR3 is TGTGCCAGCAGCTTGTTCGACAGGGAAGCTTTCTTT. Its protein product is CASSLFDREAFF.

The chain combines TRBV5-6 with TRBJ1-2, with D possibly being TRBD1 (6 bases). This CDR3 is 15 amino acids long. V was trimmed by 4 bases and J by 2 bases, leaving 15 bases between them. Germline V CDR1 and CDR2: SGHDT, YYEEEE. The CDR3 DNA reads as TGTGCCAGCAGCGAACCGGGACACCAAAACTATGGCTACACCTTC. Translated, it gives CASSEPGHQNYGYTF. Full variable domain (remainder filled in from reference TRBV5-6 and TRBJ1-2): DAGVTQSPTHLIKTRGQQVTLRCSPKSGHDTVSWYQQALGQGPQFIFQYYEEEERQRGNFPDRFSGHQFPNYSSELNVNALLLGDSALYLCASSEPGHQNYGYTFGSGTRLTVV.

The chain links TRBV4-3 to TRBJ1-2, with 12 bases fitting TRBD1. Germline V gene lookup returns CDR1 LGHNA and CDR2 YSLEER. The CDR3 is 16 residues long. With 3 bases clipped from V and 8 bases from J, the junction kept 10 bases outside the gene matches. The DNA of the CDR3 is TGCGCCAGCAGCCAGCAACTCCCGGGACAGGGGGCGGGCTACACCTTC. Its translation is CASSQQLPGQGAGYTF.

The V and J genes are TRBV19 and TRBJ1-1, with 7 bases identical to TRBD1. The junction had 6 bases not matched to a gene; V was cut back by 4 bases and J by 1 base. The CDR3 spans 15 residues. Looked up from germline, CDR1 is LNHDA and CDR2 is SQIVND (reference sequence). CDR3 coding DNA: TGTGCCAGTAGTAGGCAGGGGGGATGGAACACTGAAGCTTTCTTT. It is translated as CASSRQGGWNTEAFF.

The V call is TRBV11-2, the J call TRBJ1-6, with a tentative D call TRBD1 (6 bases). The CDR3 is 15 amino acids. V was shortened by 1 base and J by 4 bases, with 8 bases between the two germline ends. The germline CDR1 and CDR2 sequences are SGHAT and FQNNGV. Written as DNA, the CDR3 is TGTGCCAGCAGCTTAGGCAGGGGTTATAATTCACCCCTCCACTTT. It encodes CASSLGRGYNSPLHF.

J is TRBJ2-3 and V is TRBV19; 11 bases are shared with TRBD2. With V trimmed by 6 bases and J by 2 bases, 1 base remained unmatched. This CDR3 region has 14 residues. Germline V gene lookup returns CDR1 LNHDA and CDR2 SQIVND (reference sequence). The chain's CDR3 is CASRLAGATDTQYF. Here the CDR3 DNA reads TGTGCCAGTAGACTAGCGGGGGCCACAGATACGCAGTATTTT.

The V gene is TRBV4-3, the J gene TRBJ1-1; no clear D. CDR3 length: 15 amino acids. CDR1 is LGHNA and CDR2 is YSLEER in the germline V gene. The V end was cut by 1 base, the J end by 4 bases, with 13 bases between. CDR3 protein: CASSQGEPPGTEAFF. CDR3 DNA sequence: TGCGCCAGCAGCCAAGGCGAACCCCCGGGCACTGAAGCTTTCTTT.

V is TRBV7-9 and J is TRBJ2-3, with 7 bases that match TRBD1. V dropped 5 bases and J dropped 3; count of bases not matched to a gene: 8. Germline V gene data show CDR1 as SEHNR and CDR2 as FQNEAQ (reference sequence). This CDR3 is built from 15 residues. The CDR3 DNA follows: TGTGCCAGCAGCCAGGGGGTAGCGACAACAGATACGCAGTATTTT. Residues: CASSQGVATTDTQYF.

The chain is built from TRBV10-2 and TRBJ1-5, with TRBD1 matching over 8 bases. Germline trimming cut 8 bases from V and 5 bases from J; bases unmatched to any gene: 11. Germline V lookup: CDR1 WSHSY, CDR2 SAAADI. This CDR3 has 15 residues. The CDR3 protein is CASSRRQGWDQPQHF. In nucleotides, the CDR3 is TGCGCCAGCTCACGCAGACAGGGGTGGGATCAGCCCCAGCATTTT.

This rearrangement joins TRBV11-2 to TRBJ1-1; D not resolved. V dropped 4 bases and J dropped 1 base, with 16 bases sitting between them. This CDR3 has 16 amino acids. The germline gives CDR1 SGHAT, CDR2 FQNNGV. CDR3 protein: CASSSPRRAENTEAFF. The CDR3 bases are TGTGCCAGCAGCTCACCTCGGCGGGCAGAGAACACTGAAGCTTTCTTT.

CDR3 amino acids: CASSQVWTDTEAFF. As DNA, the CDR3 is TGCGCCAGCAGCCAAGTGTGGACAGACACTGAAGCTTTCTTT. The chain employs TRBV4-3 and TRBJ1-1, with D perhaps matching TRBD1 (6 bases). Germline values: CDR1 LGHNA, CDR2 YSLEER. V was clipped by 1 base and J by 3 bases, with 9 bases between them. The CDR3 is 14 amino acids.

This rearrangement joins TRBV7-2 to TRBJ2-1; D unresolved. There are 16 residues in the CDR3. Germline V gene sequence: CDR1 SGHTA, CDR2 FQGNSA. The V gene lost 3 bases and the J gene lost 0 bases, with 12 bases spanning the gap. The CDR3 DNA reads TGTGCCAGCAGCTTTAACTTTATGAGCTCCTACAATGAGCAGTTCTTC. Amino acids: CASSFNFMSSYNEQFF.

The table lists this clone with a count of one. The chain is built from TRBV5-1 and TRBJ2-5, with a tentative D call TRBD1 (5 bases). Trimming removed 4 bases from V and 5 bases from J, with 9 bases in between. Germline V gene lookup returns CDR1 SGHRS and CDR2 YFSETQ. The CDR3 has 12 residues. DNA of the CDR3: TGCGCCAGCAGCCAGGCAGGGGAGACCCAGTACTTC. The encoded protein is CASSQAGETQYF. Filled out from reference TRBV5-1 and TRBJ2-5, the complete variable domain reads KAGVTQTPRYLIKTRGQQVTLSCSPISGHRSVSWYQQTPGQGLQFLFEYFSETQRNKGNFPGRFSGRQFSNSRSEMNVSTLELGDSALYLCASSQAGETQYFGPGTRLLVL.

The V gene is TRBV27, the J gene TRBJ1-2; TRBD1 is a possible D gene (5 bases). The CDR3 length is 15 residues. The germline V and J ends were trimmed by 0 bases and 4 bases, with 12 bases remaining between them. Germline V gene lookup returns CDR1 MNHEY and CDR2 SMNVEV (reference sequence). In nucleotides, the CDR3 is TGTGCCAGCAGTTTATCATCGGGGGAGGGCTATGGCTACACCTTC. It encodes CASSLSSGEGYGYTF.

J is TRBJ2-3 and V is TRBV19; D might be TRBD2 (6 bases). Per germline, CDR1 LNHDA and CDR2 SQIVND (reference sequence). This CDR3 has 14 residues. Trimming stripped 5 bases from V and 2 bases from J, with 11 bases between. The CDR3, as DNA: TGTGCCAGTAGTGAGGGACTGTACACAGATACGCAGTATTTT. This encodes CASSEGLYTDTQYF.

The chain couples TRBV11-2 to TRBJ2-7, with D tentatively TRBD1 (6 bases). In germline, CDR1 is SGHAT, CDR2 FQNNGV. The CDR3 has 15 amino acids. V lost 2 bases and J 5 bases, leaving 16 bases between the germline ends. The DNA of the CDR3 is TGTGCCAGCAGCTTATCCAGGGGTGGATACAACGAGCAGTACTTC. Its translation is CASSLSRGGYNEQYF.

In DNA, the CDR3 is TGTGCCAGCAGACATAGACAGGGGGCTTACACTGAAGCTTTCTTT. Encoded protein: CASRHRQGAYTEAFF. The gene calls are TRBV7-2 and TRBJ1-1; 10 positions agree with TRBD1. The CDR3 consists of 15 residues. Germline trimming cut 6 bases from V and 3 bases from J; bases unmatched to any gene: 7. Germline lookup yields CDR1 SGHTA and CDR2 FQGNSA.

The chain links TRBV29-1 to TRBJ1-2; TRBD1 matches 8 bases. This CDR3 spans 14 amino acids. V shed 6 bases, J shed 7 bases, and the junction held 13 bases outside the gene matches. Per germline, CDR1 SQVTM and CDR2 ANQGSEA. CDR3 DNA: TGCAGCGTGACCACAGGGGGGCACCCCGGTGGCTACACCTTC. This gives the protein CSVTTGGHPGGYTF. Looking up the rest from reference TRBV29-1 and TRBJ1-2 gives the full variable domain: SAVISQKPSRDICQRGTSLTIQCQVDSQVTMMFWYRQQPGQSLTLIATANQGSEATYESGFVIDKFPISRPNLTFSTLTVSNMSPEDSSIYLCSVTTGGHPGGYTFGSGTRLTVV.

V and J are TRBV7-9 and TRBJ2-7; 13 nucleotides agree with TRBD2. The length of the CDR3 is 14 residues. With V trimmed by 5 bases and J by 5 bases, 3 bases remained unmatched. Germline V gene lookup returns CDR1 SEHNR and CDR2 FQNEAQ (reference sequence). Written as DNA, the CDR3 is TGTGCCAGCAGCGAACTAGCGGGGGGGCACGAGCAGTACTTC. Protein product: CASSELAGGHEQYF.

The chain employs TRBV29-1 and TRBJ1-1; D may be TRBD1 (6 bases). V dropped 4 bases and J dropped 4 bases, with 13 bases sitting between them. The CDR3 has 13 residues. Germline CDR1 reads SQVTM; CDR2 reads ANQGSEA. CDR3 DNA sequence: TGCAGCGTTGTAAGGGGGGGGGTCACTGAAGCTTTCTTT. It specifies CSVVRGGVTEAFF.

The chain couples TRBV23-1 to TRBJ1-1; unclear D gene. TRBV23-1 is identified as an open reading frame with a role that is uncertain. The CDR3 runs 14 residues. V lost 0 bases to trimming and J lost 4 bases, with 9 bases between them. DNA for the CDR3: TGCGCCAGCAGTCAATCGGTCCGCGGCACTGAAGCTTTCTTT. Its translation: CASSQSVRGTEAFF.

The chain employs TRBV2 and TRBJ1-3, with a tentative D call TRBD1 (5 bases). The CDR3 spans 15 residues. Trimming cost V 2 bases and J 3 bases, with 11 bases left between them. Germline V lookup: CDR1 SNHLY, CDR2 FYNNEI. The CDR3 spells CASSELGRDGNTIYF. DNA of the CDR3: TGTGCCAGCAGTGAATTGGGCAGGGATGGAAACACCATATATTTT.

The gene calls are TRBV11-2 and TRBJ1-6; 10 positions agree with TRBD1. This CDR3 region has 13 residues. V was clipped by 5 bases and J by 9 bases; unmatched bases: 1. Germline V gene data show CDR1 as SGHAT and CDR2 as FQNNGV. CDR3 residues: CASSGDRGSPLHF. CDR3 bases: TGTGCCAGCAGCGGGGACAGGGGTTCACCCCTCCACTTT.

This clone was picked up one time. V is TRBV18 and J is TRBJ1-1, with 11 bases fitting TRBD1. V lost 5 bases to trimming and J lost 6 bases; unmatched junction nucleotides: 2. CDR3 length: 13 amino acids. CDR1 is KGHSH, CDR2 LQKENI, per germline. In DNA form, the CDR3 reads TGTGCCAGCTCAGGGGACAGGGGGGCTGAAGCTTTCTTT. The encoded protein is CASSGDRGAEAFF. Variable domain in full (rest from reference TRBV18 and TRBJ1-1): NAGVMQNPRHLVRRRGQEARLRCSPMKGHSHVYWYRQLPEEGLKFMVYLQKENIIDESGMPKERFSAEFPKEGPSILRIQQVVRGDSAAYFCASSGDRGAEAFFGQGTRLTVV.

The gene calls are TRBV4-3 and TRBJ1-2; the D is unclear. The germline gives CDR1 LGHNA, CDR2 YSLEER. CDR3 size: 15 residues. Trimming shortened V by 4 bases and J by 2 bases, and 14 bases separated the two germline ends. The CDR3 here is CASSLGGGLNYGYTF. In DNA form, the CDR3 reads TGCGCCAGCAGCCTGGGCGGAGGGTTGAACTATGGCTACACCTTC.

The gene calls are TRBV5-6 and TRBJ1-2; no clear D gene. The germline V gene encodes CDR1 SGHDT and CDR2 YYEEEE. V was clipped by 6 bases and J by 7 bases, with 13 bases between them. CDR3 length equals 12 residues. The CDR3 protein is CASTGLTFGYTF. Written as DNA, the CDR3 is TGTGCCAGCACCGGACTGACATTTGGCTACACCTTC.

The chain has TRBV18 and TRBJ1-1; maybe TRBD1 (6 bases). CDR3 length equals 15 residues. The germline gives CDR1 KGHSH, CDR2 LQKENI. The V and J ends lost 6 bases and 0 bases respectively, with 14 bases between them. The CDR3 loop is CASSPRQAMNTEAFF. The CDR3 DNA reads TGTGCCAGCTCCCCTAGACAGGCAATGAACACTGAAGCTTTCTTT. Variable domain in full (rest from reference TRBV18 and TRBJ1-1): NAGVMQNPRHLVRRRGQEARLRCSPMKGHSHVYWYRQLPEEGLKFMVYLQKENIIDESGMPKERFSAEFPKEGPSILRIQQVVRGDSAAYFCASSPRQAMNTEAFFGQGTRLTVV.

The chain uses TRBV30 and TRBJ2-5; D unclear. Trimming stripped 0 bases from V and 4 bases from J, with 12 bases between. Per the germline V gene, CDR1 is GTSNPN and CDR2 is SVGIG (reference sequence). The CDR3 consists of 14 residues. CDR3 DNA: TGTGCCTGGAGTGTACCTAGGAGTAGAGAGACCCAGTACTTC. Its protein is CAWSVPRSRETQYF.

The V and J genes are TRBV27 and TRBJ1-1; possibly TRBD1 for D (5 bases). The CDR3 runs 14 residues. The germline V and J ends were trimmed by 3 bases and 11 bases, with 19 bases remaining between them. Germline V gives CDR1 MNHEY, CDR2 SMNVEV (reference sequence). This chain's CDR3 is CASSLNQGFRFAFF. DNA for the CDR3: TGTGCCAGCAGTTTGAACCAGGGATTCAGGTTTGCTTTCTTT.

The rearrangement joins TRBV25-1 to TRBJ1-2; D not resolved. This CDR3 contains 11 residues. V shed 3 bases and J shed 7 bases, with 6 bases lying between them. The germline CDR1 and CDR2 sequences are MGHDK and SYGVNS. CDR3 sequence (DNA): TGTGCCAGCAGTGACGGTTTTGGCTACACCTTC. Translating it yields CASSDGFGYTF.

CDR3 sequence: CASSLPGTGRNTIYF. For the CDR3, the DNA is TGTGCCAGCAGTTTACCCGGGACAGGGCGAAACACCATATATTTT. This sequence joins TRBV5-6 and TRBJ1-3; the match to TRBD1 covers 9 bases. The CDR3 covers 15 residues. With V trimmed by 5 bases and J by 5 bases, 8 bases remained unmatched. Germline CDR1 and CDR2: SGHDT and YYEEEE.